This T cell receptor beta chain was identified in a study of blood T cell repertoires in COVID-19. Study as a whole: There were acute and convalescent COVID-19 samples, and they came from the United States, Italy and Spain. PBMCs, B-cell-depleted T cells, or T cells were the source of the cDNA or gDNA that made up the material.

Germline V gene data show CDR1 as SNHLY and CDR2 as FYNNEI. V was clipped by 8 bases and J by 4 bases; unmatched bases: 6. This CDR3 is built from 14 residues. In the study's own analysis: Amplification of reference gene primers was used by the study to estimate nucleated cell counts. Clones were read by immunoSEQ multiplex PCR, and TCRdb kept only the in-frame ones, dropping some. V, J and clone size derive from that table, while D and trimming were established from the DNA sequence. The profile shows around 180,000 clones, 88% of them singletons. The receptor comes from a man in his sixties with acute or convalescent COVID-19. The V and J genes are TRBV2 and TRBJ1-5; 9 positions match TRBD1. The sequenced sample consisted of peripheral blood. The CDR3 nucleotides are TGTGCCAGCCGGGACAGGGTGGGGAATCAGCCCCAGCATTTT. It codes for CASRDRVGNQPQHF.